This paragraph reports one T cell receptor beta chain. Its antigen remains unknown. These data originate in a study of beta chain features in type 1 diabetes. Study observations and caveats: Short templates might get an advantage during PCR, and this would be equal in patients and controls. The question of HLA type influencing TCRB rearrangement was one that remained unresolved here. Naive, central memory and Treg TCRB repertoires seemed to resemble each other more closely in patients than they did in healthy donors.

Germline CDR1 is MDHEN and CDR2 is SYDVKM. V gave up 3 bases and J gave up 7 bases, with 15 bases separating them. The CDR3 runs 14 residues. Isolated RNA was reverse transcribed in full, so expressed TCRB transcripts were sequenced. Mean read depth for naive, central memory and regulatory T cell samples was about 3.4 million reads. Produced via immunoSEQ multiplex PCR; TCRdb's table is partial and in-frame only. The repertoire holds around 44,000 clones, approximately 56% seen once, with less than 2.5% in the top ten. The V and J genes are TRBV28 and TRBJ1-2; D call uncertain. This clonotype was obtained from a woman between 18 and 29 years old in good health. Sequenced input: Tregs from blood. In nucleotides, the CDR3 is TGTGCCAGCAGTTTTTCCGCAGGAGGGTCTGGCTACACCTTC. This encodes CASSFSAGGSGYTF.